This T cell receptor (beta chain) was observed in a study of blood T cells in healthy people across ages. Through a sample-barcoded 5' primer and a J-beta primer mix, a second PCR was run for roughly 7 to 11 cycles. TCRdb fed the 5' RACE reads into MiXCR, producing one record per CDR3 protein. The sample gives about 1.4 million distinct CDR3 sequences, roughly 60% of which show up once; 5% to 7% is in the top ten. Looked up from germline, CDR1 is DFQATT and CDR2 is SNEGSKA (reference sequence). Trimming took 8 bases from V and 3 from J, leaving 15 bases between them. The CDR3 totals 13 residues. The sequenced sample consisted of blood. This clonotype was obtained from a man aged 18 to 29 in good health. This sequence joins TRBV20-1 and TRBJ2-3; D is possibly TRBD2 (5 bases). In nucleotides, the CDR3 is TGCAGTCCCCTCGGGGTGGGAACAGATACGCAGTATTTT. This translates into CSPLGVGTDTQYF.